A selection of T cell receptor beta chains follows, all from one sample in a study of cytomegalovirus exposure and HLA in healthy donors. Clones were read by immunoSEQ multiplex PCR, and TCRdb kept only the in-frame ones, dropping some. In the table there are more than 85,000 clones, around 86% of which are singletons. Sequencing used PBMCs. These receptors all stem from a woman aged 18-30 years in good health and CMV-seropositive. CDR3s include the opening cysteine and the closing phenylalanine or tryptophan. D genes are given only for firm matches. Some rows have no size entry. The others give once, few or many, or a class for an expanded clone.

j_gene | abundance | d_gene | v_gene | CDR3aa | CDR3nt
TRBJ2-1 | - | - | TRBV2 | CATSPLVNEQFF | TGTGCCACTTCCCCTCTCGTGAATGAGCAGTTCTTC
TRBJ1-1 | - | - | TRBV11-1 | CASSLEQGSFTHDAFF | TGTGCCAGCAGCTTAGAACAGGGCTCGTTTACCCATGATGCTTTCTTT
TRBJ1-1 | - | TRBD1 | TRBV16 | CASSQGDRGTEAFF | TGTGCCAGCAGCCAAGGGGACAGGGGCACTGAAGCTTTCTTT
TRBJ2-7 | - | TRBD1 | TRBV27 | CASGGQGIPYEQYF | TGTGCCAGCGGGGGACAGGGCATCCCTTACGAGCAGTACTTC
TRBJ1-3 | - | TRBD1 | TRBV6-5 | CASSYRDSLSGNTIYF | TGTGCCAGCAGTTACCGGGACAGCCTCTCTGGAAACACCATATATTTT
TRBJ1-2 | - | TRBD1 | TRBV5-4 | CASSLRQGYGYTF | TGTGCCAGCAGCTTGCGACAGGGTTATGGCTACACCTTC
TRBJ2-2 | - | - | TRBV7-3 | CASSLEYTGELFF | TGTGCCAGCAGCTTAGAGTACACCGGGGAGCTGTTTTTT
TRBJ2-1 | - | - | TRBV5-8 | CASSSRMSSYNEQFF | TGTGCCAGCAGTTCGAGGATGAGCTCCTACAATGAGCAGTTCTTC
TRBJ2-3 | once | - | TRBV19 | CASSGHLRSTDTQYF | TGTGCCAGTAGTGGACACCTTAGAAGCACAGATACGCAGTATTTT
TRBJ1-4 | - | TRBD1 | TRBV6-6 | CASSHTQGTDEKLFF | TGTGCCAGCAGTCACACCCAGGGGACAGATGAAAAACTGTTTTTT
TRBJ1-5 | - | TRBD1 | TRBV5-6 | CASSLYTGGGNQPQHF | TGTGCCAGCAGCTTGTATACAGGGGGCGGCAATCAGCCCCAGCATTTT
TRBJ1-1 | - | - | TRBV6-5 | CASRTFSRGNTEAFF | TGTGCCAGCAGAACCTTTTCAAGGGGAAACACTGAAGCTTTCTTT
TRBJ1-1 | few | - | TRBV6-6 | CASTWGGPNTEAFF | TGTGCCAGCACCTGGGGGGGGCCTAACACTGAAGCTTTCTTT
TRBJ2-3 | once | TRBD2 | TRBV19 | CASSIGGVDTQYF | TGTGCCAGTAGTATCGGGGGGGTAGATACGCAGTATTTT
TRBJ2-7 | - | TRBD1 | TRBV28 | CASSGQGSREQYF | TGTGCCAGCAGCGGACAGGGGAGTCGCGAGCAGTACTTC
TRBJ1-6 | - | TRBD1 | TRBV11-2 | CASSLPGGHSPLHF | TGTGCCAGCAGCTTACCAGGGGGACATTCACCCCTCCACTTT
TRBJ2-2 | - | TRBD1 | TRBV5-1 | CASEADRATGELFF | TGCGCCAGCGAAGCCGACAGGGCCACCGGGGAGCTGTTTTTT
TRBJ2-7 | - | TRBD2 | TRBV13 | CASSLTPGGSGRGEQYF | TGTGCCAGCAGCCTAACCCCGGGGGGGAGCGGGAGGGGCGAGCAGTACTTC
TRBJ2-2 | - | TRBD2 | TRBV30 | CAWATGTSTGELFF | TGTGCCTGGGCAACCGGGACTAGCACCGGGGAGCTGTTTTTT
TRBJ2-7 | few | - | TRBV4-1 | CASSQVGAKRYEQYF | TGCGCCAGCAGCCAAGTGGGCGCAAAACGCTACGAGCAGTACTTC
TRBJ2-7 | - | - | TRBV28 | CASRQGAMDEQYF | TGTGCCAGCAGACAGGGCGCTATGGACGAGCAGTACTTC
TRBJ2-3 | - | TRBD2 | TRBV13 | CASSRVTSGGANTQYF | TGTGCCAGCAGCCGAGTCACTAGCGGGGGGGCAAATACGCAGTATTTT
TRBJ2-2 | - | - | TRBV9 | CASSPFPTGNTGELFF | TGTGCCAGCAGCCCCTTCCCGACGGGAAACACCGGGGAGCTGTTTTTT
TRBJ2-7 | - | TRBD2 | TRBV6-6 | CASSREAGGSYEQYF | TGTGCCAGCAGTCGGGAGGCCGGGGGCTCCTACGAGCAGTACTTC
TRBJ2-1 | - | TRBD2 | TRBV5-1 | CASSLARASGVSNEQFF | TGCGCCAGCAGCTTGGCCAGGGCTAGCGGGGTAAGCAATGAGCAGTTCTTC
TRBJ2-1 | - | - | TRBV6-1 | CASLAPNRNEQFF | TGTGCCAGCCTCGCTCCAAACAGAAATGAGCAGTTCTTC
TRBJ1-5 | - | TRBD1 | TRBV19 | CASSIEQGLNQPQHF | TGTGCCAGTAGTATAGAACAGGGGCTCAATCAGCCCCAGCATTTT
TRBJ1-5 | - | - | TRBV6-1 | CASKGDIGFNQPQHF | TGTGCCAGCAAGGGGGACATCGGCTTCAATCAGCCCCAGCATTTT
TRBJ2-1 | - | TRBD1 | TRBV6-5 | CASRPDRVVYNEQFF | TGTGCCAGCAGGCCAGACAGGGTTGTCTACAATGAGCAGTTCTTC
TRBJ2-7 | - | TRBD2 | TRBV6-6 | CASSYDLAGASYEQYF | TGTGCCAGCAGTTATGATCTAGCGGGGGCCTCCTACGAGCAGTACTTC
TRBJ1-6 | - | - | TRBV11-3 | CASSYKQGSYNSPLHF | TGTGCCAGCAGCTACAAACAGGGCTCCTATAATTCACCCCTCCACTTT
TRBJ2-3 | - | TRBD2 | TRBV29-1 | CSVVAGHTGRTDTQYF | TGCAGCGTGGTAGCGGGCCACACGGGGAGGACAGATACGCAGTATTTT
TRBJ2-2 | - | TRBD2 | TRBV4-1 | CASSQEPSGGLGELFF | TGCGCCAGCAGCCAAGAACCCAGCGGGGGGCTCGGGGAGCTGTTTTTT
TRBJ2-1 | - | - | TRBV4-1 | CASSQVLYNEQFF | TGCGCCAGCAGCCAAGTTCTCTACAATGAGCAGTTCTTC
TRBJ2-2 | - | TRBD2 | TRBV29-1 | CSVVPTSGGAWELFF | TGCAGCGTTGTCCCAACTAGCGGGGGGGCATGGGAGCTGTTTTTT
TRBJ2-2 | - | TRBD2 | TRBV15 | CATGRTAGEGGELFF | TGTGCCACCGGCAGGACGGCGGGAGAGGGCGGGGAGCTGTTTTTT
TRBJ2-1 | - | - | TRBV4-1 | CASSQVVSSYNEQFF | TGCGCCAGCAGCCAAGTGGTGAGCTCCTACAATGAGCAGTTCTTC
TRBJ1-5 | many | - | TRBV27 | CASSARGNQPQHF | TGTGCCAGCAGTGCTAGGGGGAATCAGCCCCAGCATTTT
TRBJ2-1 | - | - | TRBV5-1 | CASSPGTVMDEQFF | TGCGCCAGCAGCCCGGGAACGGTCATGGATGAGCAGTTCTTC
TRBJ1-4 | - | - | TRBV20-1 | CSGGENEKLFF | TGCAGTGGGGGCGAGAATGAAAAACTGTTTTTT
TRBJ1-5 | - | TRBD1 | TRBV5-1 | CASSLGGQGYDYSNQPQHF | TGCGCCAGCAGCCTAGGGGGACAGGGATACGATTATAGCAATCAGCCCCAGCATTTT
TRBJ1-1 | - | TRBD1 | TRBV7-2 | CASSLEGANTEAFF | TGTGCCAGCAGCTTAGAGGGGGCGAACACTGAAGCTTTCTTT
TRBJ2-3 | - | TRBD2 | TRBV7-6 | CASSLAAGGTDTQYF | TGTGCCAGCAGCTTAGCTGCGGGGGGGACAGATACGCAGTATTTT
TRBJ1-3 | - | - | TRBV10-3 | CAIRSPPRENTIYF | TGTGCCATCAGAAGTCCCCCTCGGGAAAACACCATATATTTT
TRBJ1-6 | - | TRBD1 | TRBV7-9 | CASSLTWTGDQPLHF | TGTGCCAGCAGCTTAACCTGGACAGGGGACCAACCCCTCCACTTT
TRBJ1-1 | - | - | TRBV19 | CASSIFERTEAFF | TGTGCCAGTAGTATTTTTGAACGGACTGAAGCTTTCTTT
TRBJ2-1 | - | TRBD2 | TRBV4-1 | CASSQGLRGESTWNEQFF | TGCGCCAGCAGCCAAGGATTGCGGGGGGAAAGCACTTGGAATGAGCAGTTCTTC
TRBJ2-3 | - | - | TRBV12-5 | CASGWAGGIGSTDTQYF | TGTGCTAGTGGTTGGGCAGGGGGGATCGGGAGCACAGATACGCAGTATTTT
TRBJ2-3 | - | TRBD2 | TRBV28 | CASSTSLARFADTQYF | TGTGCCAGCAGTACCTCACTAGCGAGGTTCGCAGATACGCAGTATTTT
TRBJ2-7 | - | - | TRBV9 | CASSPRSNPAPPEQYF | TGTGCCAGCAGCCCCCGCTCTAACCCCGCGCCGCCGGAGCAGTACTTC
TRBJ1-1 | - | TRBD1 | TRBV5-1 | CASSLAGGGTEAFF | TGCGCCAGCAGCTTGGCAGGGGGTGGCACTGAAGCTTTCTTT
TRBJ1-2 | medium-sized | - | TRBV5-1 | CASNSEGVSNYGYTF | TGCGCCAGCAACTCTGAGGGCGTGTCCAACTATGGCTACACCTTC
TRBJ2-3 | - | - | TRBV10-1 | CASMGAGTTDTQYF | TGCGCCAGCATGGGAGCGGGTACCACAGATACGCAGTATTTT